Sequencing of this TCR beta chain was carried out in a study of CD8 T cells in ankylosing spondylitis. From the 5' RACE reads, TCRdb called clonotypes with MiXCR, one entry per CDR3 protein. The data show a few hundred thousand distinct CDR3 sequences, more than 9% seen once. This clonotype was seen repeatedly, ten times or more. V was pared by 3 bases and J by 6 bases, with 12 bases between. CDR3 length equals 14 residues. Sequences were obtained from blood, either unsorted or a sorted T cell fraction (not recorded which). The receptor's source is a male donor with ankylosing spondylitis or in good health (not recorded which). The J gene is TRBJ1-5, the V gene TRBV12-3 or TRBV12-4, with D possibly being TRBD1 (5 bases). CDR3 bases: TGTGCCAGCAGTTTTGCGGGGGAGTCTCAGCCCCAGCATTTT. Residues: CASSFAGESQPQHF.